This T cell receptor beta chain came from a study of OX40 agonist ivuxolimab in advanced cancers. Overall study context: Patients received intravenous ivuxolimab every 2 weeks at 0.01 to 10 mg/kg.

Profiled with immunoSEQ multiplex PCR; TCRdb holds only in-frame clones, not every one. Of about 91,000 clones listed, around 85% were seen once; the top ten hold 0.22%. CDR1 is MNHEY and CDR2 is SVGAGI in the germline V gene. Trimming took 5 bases from V and 0 from J, leaving 9 bases between them. The CDR3 spans 14 residues. The clonotype was recovered from an adult with an advanced solid tumor such as melanoma, head and neck, liver or kidney cancer. The sample in question was CD4+ or CD8+ T cells sorted from blood, obtained in a trial of the OX40 agonist ivuxolimab. The chain recombines TRBV6-5 with TRBJ2-3; weak D call: TRBD2 (5 bases). CDR3 nucleotide sequence: TGTGCCAGCAGTAGGACTGCTAGCACAGATACGCAGTATTTT. This gives the protein CASSRTASTDTQYF.